This TCR beta chain originates from a study of blood T cell repertoires in COVID-19 (dated by TCRdb to 2020 to 2021). Regarding the study in general: Samples from collaborators originated in the United States, Italy and Spain and spanned both the acute and convalescent phases of COVID-19. The material from the prospective study consisted of cDNA or gDNA derived from T cells, B-cell-depleted T cells, or PBMCs. The dataset comprised deeply sampled blood TCRbeta repertoires from subjects exposed to, actively infected with, or recovered from COVID-19. The repertoires were released in a freely available public database meant as a resource for research on the immune response to SARS-CoV-2. Samples came from the ongoing ImmuneRACE study (first 160 participants) plus 1,254 subjects from 6 global collaborators. A de-identified subject ID, COVID-19 status, age in years and sex were almost always included in the sample metadata. Where available, HLA class I and class II types were obtained from metadata supplied by the sample provider rather than from assay-based typing. The research as a whole found: The quantity of clinical and demographic metadata differed by source and by participant and was supplied without curation.

As concerns this clone: Its antigen is unknown. No quality values exist for individual bases; no much larger clone is one base distant.

From the germline V gene, CDR1 is SGHTS and CDR2 is YDEGEE. Reading from cysteine to phenylalanine, the CDR3 counts 13 amino acids. CDR3 DNA only is kept here, 39 bases in frame from base 1. V loses 4 bases of germline sequence and J loses 5 bases, and the interval between the two ends is 12 bases. TCRbeta CDR3 regions were amplified from genomic DNA by means of the immunoSEQ Assay, a bias-controlled multiplex PCR. In the source study's methods: Nucleated cell counts per sample were estimated from amplification of reference gene primers within the assay. To quantify the absolute abundance of each unique TCRbeta CDR3 rearrangement, sequence reads were collapsed and filtered. For each sample, productive Simpson clonality was calculated as the square root of Simpson's diversity index over productive rearrangements. TCRdb holds this immuneACCESS table with in-frame rearrangements only. Some clones are missing; in checked studies, unresolved V genes explain under half, and the rest has no known cause. V and J calls and clone size are those listed in that table; D and trimming were worked out from the DNA. The table for this sample lists about 220,000 clones; 80% of them were counted only once. The ten largest clonotypes hold 5.5% to 8.5% of the sample.

Collaborating institutions collected whole blood in K2EDTA tubes following their own protocols. Collaborator samples were shipped for TCRbeta analysis as frozen whole blood, isolated PBMCs, or DNA extracted from either sample type. Sequenced sample: peripheral blood. Rearrangement joined TRBV5-8 to TRBJ2-5, and possibly TRBD2, on 5 matching bases. This sequence originates from a woman in her sixties or seventies with acute or convalescent COVID-19. CDR3 loop: CASSLGVGETQYF. In nucleotides, the sequence is TGTGCCAGCAGCCTCGGGGTCGGGGAGACCCAGTACTTC.